Listed here are 23 T cell receptor beta chains from one sample, sequenced in a study of radiotherapy plus CTLA-4 blockade in lung cancer. The method was immunoSEQ multiplex PCR; TCRdb's version includes in-frame clones alone and lacks a portion of them. The sample consists of 85,000 to 130,000 clones, over 75% of them appearing once. The sample consisted of peripheral blood, taken from a patient treated with radiotherapy plus ipilimumab. Receptors originate from a human donor with non-small cell lung cancer that progressed on radiotherapy plus ipilimumab. Some clones in this sample may be carry-over from other donors' samples.

This clone was seen a few times. The chain is built from TRBV19 and TRBJ1-5; D call uncertain. The CDR3 is made up of 12 amino acids. From germline, CDR1 is LNHDA and CDR2 SQIVND (reference sequence). V dropped 6 bases and J dropped 1 base, with 4 bases sitting between them. This CDR3 is CASSLSNQPQHF. In DNA, the CDR3 is TGTGCCAGTAGCCTAAGCAATCAGCCCCAGCATTTT.

V and J are TRBV28 and TRBJ2-7; D assignment may be TRBD1 or TRBD2 (7 bases each). The germline V and J ends were trimmed by 4 bases and 6 bases, with 16 bases remaining between them. This CDR3 region has 14 residues. Per the germline V gene, CDR1 is MDHEN and CDR2 is SYDVKM. CDR3 sequence: CASSWGGQSIEQYF. CDR3 DNA sequence: TGTGCCAGCAGTTGGGGGGGACAGAGCATCGAGCAGTACTTC.

V gene TRBV6-6 combines with J gene TRBJ2-3, with D possibly called TRBD1 or TRBD2 (6 bases each). This CDR3 has 15 residues. Trimming took off 1 base at V and 6 bases at J, with 14 bases between the two ends. Germline V lookup: CDR1 MNHNY, CDR2 SVGAGI (reference sequence). The CDR3 DNA is TGTGCCAGCAGTTACTTTGGGGGGCCCGCGGATACGCAGTATTTT. It translates to CASSYFGGPADTQYF.

This clone has more than one count but fewer than ten. The chain uses TRBV2 and TRBJ1-3; D unclear. The CDR3 contains 12 residues. Germline assignment: CDR1 SNHLY and CDR2 FYNNEI. V dropped 8 bases and J dropped 8 bases, with 13 bases sitting between them. CDR3 coding DNA: TGTGCCAGCTTGAGAGAGATTGACACCATATATTTT. Translating it yields CASLREIDTIYF.

Regarding this clone: The sample carries other DNA sequences with the same CDR3. The chain recombines TRBV7-2 with TRBJ2-6, with 8 nucleotides matching TRBD2. There are 16 residues in the CDR3. V lost 1 base, J lost 4 bases, and 3 bases stayed unmatched. Germline loops: CDR1 SGHTA, CDR2 FQGNSA. In DNA form, the CDR3 reads TGTGCCAGCAGCTTAGTCGGGGGGGCGGGGGCCAACGTCCTGACTTTC. Protein sequence: CASSLVGGAGANVLTF.

This chain joins TRBV11-2 and TRBJ1-4; no definite D call. Germline V gives CDR1 SGHAT, CDR2 FQNNGV. The CDR3 totals 14 residues. The ends were cut back, 5 bases at V and 8 bases at J, with 15 bases in the middle. This CDR3 is CASSPSLRREKLFF. The CDR3 DNA follows: TGTGCCAGCAGCCCGAGCCTACGGAGGGAAAAACTGTTTTTT.

This clone was seen once. The chain recombines TRBV10-3 with TRBJ2-2; D is perhaps TRBD1 (6 bases). The V and J ends lost 3 bases and 3 bases respectively, with 11 bases between them. The CDR3 totals 15 residues. Germline CDR1 ENHRY, CDR2 SYGVKD. CDR3 amino acids: CAISDPTGYTGELFF. DNA for the CDR3: TGTGCCATCAGTGACCCTACAGGGTACACCGGGGAGCTGTTTTTT.

V usage is TRBV2 and J usage is TRBJ2-1, with D possibly matching TRBD2 (5 bases). In germline, CDR1 is SNHLY, CDR2 FYNNEI. The CDR3 spans 15 residues. The germline V and J ends were trimmed by 6 bases and 0 bases, with 12 bases remaining between them. Here the CDR3 reads CASSALANSYNEQFF. In nucleotides, the CDR3 is TGTGCCAGCAGCGCCCTAGCAAACTCCTACAATGAGCAGTTCTTC.

This clone showed up just once. J is TRBJ1-2 and V is TRBV30; maybe TRBD1 (5 bases). The germline gives CDR1 GTSNPN, CDR2 SVGIG (reference sequence). The CDR3 runs 13 residues. Trimming removed 7 bases at V and 5 bases at J, with 17 bases between. CDR3 loop: CASGASRKYGYTF. The CDR3 DNA is TGTGCCTCTGGGGCCAGTAGAAAATATGGCTACACCTTC.

This clone was recorded once. The chain uses TRBV29-1 and TRBJ1-5, with 10 bases identical to TRBD1. This CDR3 contains 13 residues. Trimming cost V 6 bases and J 2 bases; bases outside gene matches: 1. Germline CDR1 and CDR2: SQVTM and ANQGSEA. CDR3 nucleotides: TGCAGCGTGGGGACAGGGGGCAATCAGCCCCAGCATTTT. It specifies CSVGTGGNQPQHF. The whole variable domain, filled in from reference TRBV29-1 and TRBJ1-5, reads SAVISQKPSRDICQRGTSLTIQCQVDSQVTMMFWYRQQPGQSLTLIATANQGSEATYESGFVIDKFPISRPNLTFSTLTVSNMSPEDSSIYLCSVGTGGNQPQHFGDGTRLSIL.

V is TRBV6-1 and J is TRBJ2-3, with unresolved D. The V gene lost 4 bases and the J gene lost 5 bases, with 10 bases spanning the gap. Germline V CDR1 and CDR2: MNHNS, SASEGT. This CDR3 has 13 residues. This CDR3 reads CASSVSLGDTQYF. DNA for the CDR3: TGTGCCAGCAGTGTTTCTTTGGGAGATACGCAGTATTTT.

The J gene is TRBJ2-5, the V gene TRBV9; 7 bases agree with TRBD2. The CDR3 is made up of 15 amino acids. The germline V gene has CDR1 SGDLS and CDR2 YYNGEE. The V segment lost 1 base and the J segment 2 bases; nucleotides outside the gene matches: 5. CDR3 amino acids: CASSVSGVNQETQYF. CDR3 in DNA: TGTGCCAGCAGCGTAAGCGGGGTTAATCAAGAGACCCAGTACTTC. The whole variable domain, remainder taken from reference TRBV9 and TRBJ2-5, is DSGVTQTPKHLITATGQRVTLRCSPRSGDLSVYWYQQSLDQGLQFLIQYYNGEERAKGNILERFSAQQFPDLHSELNLSSLELGDSALYFCASSVSGVNQETQYFGPGTRLLVL.

The chain is built from TRBV5-6 and TRBJ1-1; no definite D call. In germline, CDR1 is SGHDT, CDR2 YYEEEE. The CDR3 runs to 13 residues. The V end lost 4 bases, the J end lost 0 bases, and 7 bases lay between the germline ends. The CDR3 here is CASSLTMNTEAFF. CDR3 in DNA: TGTGCCAGCAGCCTGACTATGAACACTGAAGCTTTCTTT.

The genes are TRBV6-1 and TRBJ1-2; tentatively, D is TRBD1 (5 bases). The CDR3 has 10 residues. Germline CDR1 is MNHNS and CDR2 is SASEGT. V was pared by 8 bases and J by 8 bases, with 9 bases between. CDR3 sequence: CASDSWGYTF. The DNA of the CDR3 is TGTGCCAGCGACAGTTGGGGCTACACCTTC.

This chain links TRBV28 with TRBJ1-2; 7 bases align to TRBD1. Germline V CDR1 and CDR2: MDHEN, SYDVKM. V was pared by 2 bases and J by 8 bases, with 2 bases of the junction left unmatched. The CDR3 spans 12 residues. The CDR3 sequence: CASSLVRGGYTF. The CDR3 nucleotides read TGTGCCAGCAGTTTAGTCAGGGGGGGCTACACCTTC.

There are a few counts of this clone. V usage is TRBV5-1 and J usage is TRBJ1-5; D ambiguous. The germline V and J ends were trimmed by 0 bases and 2 bases, with 12 bases remaining between them. Germline values: CDR1 SGHRS, CDR2 YFSETQ. The CDR3 is 16 amino acids. CDR3 sequence: CASSLEGSKGNQPQHF. As DNA, the CDR3 is TGCGCCAGCAGCTTGGAGGGCAGTAAAGGCAATCAGCCCCAGCATTTT.

The DNA of the CDR3 is TGTGCCAGCAGTCCTCCGACAGGGATCCGCGAGCAGTACTTC. Translating it yields CASSPPTGIREQYF. This chain joins TRBV6-1 and TRBJ2-7, with TRBD1 matching 7 bases. J gave up 6 bases and V 5 bases, and 10 bases lay outside the gene matches. This CDR3 is built from 14 residues. Germline assignment: CDR1 MNHNS and CDR2 SASEGT.

The chain links TRBV11-2 to TRBJ2-6; 9 nucleotides match TRBD1. Trimming cost V 4 bases and J 0 bases; bases outside gene matches: 10. Germline CDR1 reads SGHAT; CDR2 reads FQNNGV. CDR3 length equals 19 residues. The CDR3 DNA reads TGTGCCAGCAGCTCACTCGACAGGGGGAGATACTCTGGGGCCAACGTCCTGACTTTC. Amino acids: CASSSLDRGRYSGANVLTF.

The chain recombines TRBV4-3 with TRBJ1-6; D call uncertain. The CDR3 contains 13 residues. Trimming took 0 bases from V and 10 from J, leaving 7 bases between them. Per the germline V gene, CDR1 is LGHNA and CDR2 is YSLEER. The CDR3 sequence is CASSQEPKSPLHF. CDR3 nucleotides: TGCGCCAGCAGCCAAGAACCAAAATCACCCCTCCACTTT.

This chain uses TRBV15 with TRBJ2-7; no clear D. Germline V gives CDR1 LNHNV, CDR2 YYDKDF (reference sequence). Trimming cost V 1 base and J 3 bases, with 7 bases left between them. The CDR3 has 13 amino acids. The CDR3 sequence: CATSRGQNYEQYF. For the CDR3, the DNA is TGTGCCACCAGCAGAGGGCAAAACTACGAGCAGTACTTC.

CDR3 nucleotides: TGCAGTGCTCAGGGAGGCTATGGCTACACCTTC. It encodes CSAQGGYGYTF. The chain is built from TRBV20-1 and TRBJ1-2; TRBD1 is a possible D gene (5 bases). The V end lost 5 bases, the J end lost 4 bases, and 8 bases lay between the germline ends. CDR1 is DFQATT and CDR2 is SNEGSKA in the germline V gene (reference sequence). The CDR3 spans 11 residues.

The chain employs TRBV2 and TRBJ2-2; D is unresolved. This CDR3 is built from 13 residues. Germline CDR1 SNHLY, CDR2 FYNNEI. Trimming left V 7 bases short and J 0 bases short, with 6 bases between. In nucleotides, the CDR3 is TGTGCCAGCACTCGGACGAACACCGGGGAGCTGTTTTTT. Protein: CASTRTNTGELFF.

V gene TRBV5-1 combines with J gene TRBJ2-1, with D perhaps matching TRBD2 (5 bases). The V end was cut by 0 bases, the J end by 0 bases, with 7 bases between. The V gene's germline CDR1 is SGHRS and CDR2 YFSETQ. The CDR3 spans 15 residues. CDR3 DNA: TGCGCCAGCAGCTTGGTCAGCGGCTCCTACAATGAGCAGTTCTTC. It encodes CASSLVSGSYNEQFF. Complete variable domain (other parts from reference TRBV5-1 and TRBJ2-1): KAGVTQTPRYLIKTRGQQVTLSCSPISGHRSVSWYQQTPGQGLQFLFEYFSETQRNKGNFPGRFSGRQFSNSRSEMNVSTLELGDSALYLCASSLVSGSYNEQFFGPGTRLTVL.